This T cell receptor (beta chain) originates from a study of T cell responses to AZD1222 COVID-19 vaccine. Study-wide findings and caveats: Following two doses of AZD1222, Spike-specific TCR breadth and depth rose.

Assay: immunoSEQ multiplex PCR; the TCRdb copy retains only in-frame clones and omits some. This table has approximately 220,000 clones, about 92% appearing once. As concerns this clone: Its antigen is as yet unknown.

The CDR3 runs 12 residues. The V end was cut by 4 bases, the J end by 3 bases, with 6 bases between. The germline CDR1 and CDR2 sequences are LNHNV and YYDKDF (reference sequence). This TCR came from an adult in good health. The sample was peripheral blood, taken on day 0 of MenACWY control vaccination. The chain is built from TRBV15 and TRBJ2-5, with no clear D. CDR3 sequence (DNA): TGTGCCACCAGCAATATGGAAGAGACCCAGTACTTC. It is translated as CATSNMEETQYF. Drawing the rest from reference TRBV15 and TRBJ2-5, the complete variable domain is DAMVIQNPRYQVTQFGKPVTLSCSQTLNHNVMYWYQQKSSQAPKLLFHYYDKDFNNEADTPDNFQSRRPNTSFCFLDIRSPGLGDTAMYLCATSNMEETQYFGPGTRLLVL.